Below are 24 T cell receptor beta chains sequenced from a single sample in a study of shared clonotypes between healthy human individuals. The repertoire was sequenced with immunoSEQ multiplex PCR; TCRdb's copy has only in-frame clones and lacks some. The sample has 1.4 million to 1.5 million clones, roughly 97% seen once. The sequenced material came from naive CD4+ T cells sorted from blood. The sample's subset: CD45RA+ positively selected. The receptors derive from a man younger than 40 in good health.

A note on this clone: The same CDR3 is also encoded by other DNA sequences in this sample. The V call is TRBV18, the J call TRBJ1-4; D not certain. Per germline, CDR1 KGHSH and CDR2 LQKENI. The CDR3 loop spans 12 amino acids. V shed 3 bases and J shed 8 bases, with 7 bases lying between them. The CDR3 bases are TGTGCCAGCTCACCCGGTAGGGAAAAACTGTTTTTT. The encoded protein is CASSPGREKLFF.

This chain joins TRBV19 and TRBJ2-3; perhaps TRBD1 as D (6 bases). Germline V CDR1 and CDR2: LNHDA, SQIVND (reference sequence). V was trimmed by 3 bases and J by 5 bases, leaving 18 bases between them. This CDR3 region has 16 residues. In nucleotides, the CDR3 is TGTGCCAGTAGTATTCTGACAGGTGCTAGGCGAGATACGCAGTATTTT. Its translation is CASSILTGARRDTQYF. Variable domain in full (rest from reference TRBV19 and TRBJ2-3): DGGITQSPKYLFRKEGQNVTLSCEQNLNHDAMYWYRQDPGQGLRLIYYSQIVNDFQKGDIAEGYSVSREKKESFPLTVTSAQKNPTAFYLCASSILTGARRDTQYFGPGTRLTVL.

The V call is TRBV7-2, the J call TRBJ1-1; 9 bases map to TRBD1. The V segment lost 3 bases and the J segment 3 bases; nucleotides outside the gene matches: 5. The CDR3 loop spans 15 amino acids. The germline V gene has CDR1 SGHTA and CDR2 FQGNSA. CDR3 sequence (DNA): TGTGCCAGCAGCTTCTCGGGACAGGGAGACACTGAAGCTTTCTTT. This translates into CASSFSGQGDTEAFF. Using reference TRBV7-2 and TRBJ1-1 for the parts outside the CDR3, the full variable domain is GAGVSQSPSNKVTEKGKDVELRCDPISGHTALYWYRQSLGQGLEFLIYFQGNSAPDKSGLPSDRFSAERTGGSVSTLTIQRTQQEDSAVYLCASSFSGQGDTEAFFGQGTRLTVV.

This chain connects TRBV7-9 to TRBJ2-3; D is ambiguous. Germline V gives CDR1 SEHNR, CDR2 FQNEAQ (reference sequence). This CDR3 has 12 amino acids. V gave up 1 base and J gave up 6 bases, with 5 bases separating them. Here the CDR3 DNA reads TGTGCCAGCAGCTTAGATGTGGATACGCAGTATTTT. Translated, it gives CASSLDVDTQYF.

This clone appeared once. The chain combines TRBV28 with TRBJ2-7, with a tentative D call TRBD1 (5 bases). The CDR3 is 13 amino acids. Germline assignment: CDR1 MDHEN and CDR2 SYDVKM. V lost 8 bases, J lost 4 bases, and 15 bases lay in between. The CDR3 is CASCGRDTYEQYF. The CDR3 DNA sequence: TGTGCCAGCTGCGGCAGGGATACGTACGAGCAGTACTTC.

J is TRBJ2-1 and V is TRBV6-1; TRBD1 matches at 9 bases. CDR1 is MNHNS, CDR2 SASEGT, per germline. The V and J ends lost 4 bases and 2 bases, in that order; junction bases with no gene match: 9. This CDR3 is built from 17 residues. Here the CDR3 reads CASSGARDRVTYNEQFF. The DNA of the CDR3 is TGTGCCAGCAGTGGGGCCCGGGACAGGGTGACCTACAATGAGCAGTTCTTC.

This chain links TRBV11-2 with TRBJ1-1, with 10 bases identical to TRBD1. CDR3 length: 14 amino acids. Per the germline V gene, CDR1 is SGHAT and CDR2 is FQNNGV. V lost 5 bases to trimming and J lost 7 bases; unmatched junction nucleotides: 7. The CDR3 region has the DNA TGTGCCAGCAGCGCCCGGACAGGGGGTAATGAAGCTTTCTTT. It translates to CASSARTGGNEAFF. Based on the CDR3 plus reference TRBV11-2 and TRBJ1-1, the full variable domain is EAGVAQSPRYKIIEKRQSVAFWCNPISGHATLYWYQQILGQGPKLLIQFQNNGVVDDSQLPKDRFSAERLKGVDSTLKIQPAKLEDSAVYLCASSARTGGNEAFFGQGTRLTVV.

The chain joins TRBV6-5 to TRBJ2-1; a possible D gene is TRBD2 (6 bases). V shed 0 bases and J shed 5 bases, with 14 bases lying between them. CDR3 length: 16 amino acids. CDR1 MNHEY and CDR2 SVGAGI come from the germline V gene. The CDR3 here is CASSYSVQGGNNEQFF. The CDR3 nucleotides are TGTGCCAGCAGTTACTCCGTCCAGGGAGGCAACAATGAGCAGTTCTTC.

The rearrangement links TRBV5-1 to TRBJ2-7, with TRBD1 matching over 11 bases. Germline CDR1 and CDR2: SGHRS and YFSETQ. V was pared by 3 bases and J by 5 bases, with 4 bases of the junction left unmatched. The CDR3 loop spans 14 amino acids. The DNA for the CDR3 is TGCGCCAGCAGCTGGGACAGGGGGGCCGACGAGCAGTACTTC. It translates to CASSWDRGADEQYF.

The rearrangement joins TRBV19 to TRBJ2-3; D gene uncertain. Trimming took off 5 bases at V and 0 bases at J, with 6 bases between the two ends. Looked up from germline, CDR1 is LNHDA and CDR2 is SQIVND (reference sequence). This CDR3 contains 13 residues. In nucleotides, the CDR3 is TGTGCCAGTAGTCCTAAAAGCACAGATACGCAGTATTTT. Translation: CASSPKSTDTQYF.

The chain joins TRBV28 to TRBJ1-1; TRBD1 matches at 9 bases. V lost 3 bases, J lost 1 base, and 9 bases stayed unmatched. The V gene's germline CDR1 is MDHEN and CDR2 SYDVKM. The CDR3 length is 17 residues. The CDR3 DNA reads as TGTGCCAGCAGTTTGACACAGGGGGCGAGTGGGAACACTGAAGCTTTCTTT. It yields the protein CASSLTQGASGNTEAFF.

This clone was counted a single time. CDR3 DNA sequence: TGTGCCAGCAGCGGGGGGAACCGGGCCACAGATACGCAGTATTTT. Translated: CASSGGNRATDTQYF. V is TRBV9 and J is TRBJ2-3, with D perhaps given as TRBD1 or TRBD2 (5 bases each). Germline lookup yields CDR1 SGDLS and CDR2 YYNGEE. Trimming shortened V by 3 bases and J by 2 bases, and 13 bases separated the two germline ends. The CDR3 loop spans 15 amino acids.

The gene calls are TRBV7-2 and TRBJ2-2; TRBD1 matches 9 bases. Germline V lookup: CDR1 SGHTA, CDR2 FQGNSA. The J segment lost 8 bases and the V segment lost 5 bases, leaving 6 bases of the junction unmatched. The CDR3 runs 14 residues. The CDR3 bases are TGTGCCAGCAGCGAACAGGGGGCGACAGGGGAGCTGTTTTTT. Its translation: CASSEQGATGELFF. The full variable domain, rest sourced from reference TRBV7-2 and TRBJ2-2, is GAGVSQSPSNKVTEKGKDVELRCDPISGHTALYWYRQSLGQGLEFLIYFQGNSAPDKSGLPSDRFSAERTGGSVSTLTIQRTQQEDSAVYLCASSEQGATGELFFGEGSRLTVL.

The V and J genes are TRBV11-2 and TRBJ2-2; D remains unclear. This CDR3 is built from 13 residues. V lost 0 bases, J lost 6 bases, and 5 bases lay in between. Germline CDR1 is SGHAT and CDR2 is FQNNGV. The CDR3 region is CASSLEGAGELFF. As DNA, the CDR3 is TGTGCCAGCAGCTTAGAGGGCGCCGGGGAGCTGTTTTTT.

The chain combines TRBV5-1 with TRBJ2-1; D uncertain. The CDR3 has 15 amino acids. Trimming removed 1 base at V and 8 bases at J, with 16 bases between. Germline CDR1 is SGHRS and CDR2 is YFSETQ. The CDR3 DNA is TGCGCCAGCAGCTTGTTGACTTCACGAGGTGATGAGCAGTTCTTC. Protein: CASSLLTSRGDEQFF.

The chain has TRBV7-9 and TRBJ2-1, with 10 nucleotides matching TRBD2. The CDR3 is 17 residues long. The trim removed 1 base at V and 5 bases at J, leaving 8 bases unmatched. CDR1 SEHNR and CDR2 FQNEAQ come from the germline V gene (reference sequence). The CDR3 reads CASSLGSLAGADNEQFF. The CDR3 DNA reads TGTGCCAGCAGCTTAGGGTCCCTAGCGGGAGCGGACAATGAGCAGTTCTTC.

This rearrangement joins TRBV6-5 to TRBJ2-7, with TRBD2 matching 14 bases. Germline V gives CDR1 MNHEY, CDR2 SVGAGI. There are 14 residues in the CDR3. V was clipped by 8 bases and J by 4 bases; unmatched bases: 4. The chain's CDR3 is CASGGTSGGYEQYF. In DNA, the CDR3 is TGTGCCAGCGGTGGGACTAGCGGGGGATACGAGCAGTACTTC.

The V call is TRBV21-1, the J call TRBJ2-5. TRBV21-1 represents a pseudogene. The CDR3 is 10 amino acids. Here the CDR3 DNA reads TGTGCCAACGTCGAAGAGACCCAGTACTTC. This encodes CANVEETQYF.

This clone was recorded only once. V and J are TRBV21-1 and TRBJ2-1; the table's D call TRBD1 went unverified against the DNA. TRBV21-1 is a known pseudogene. The CDR3 spans 19 residues. The CDR3 sequence is CASSIPGTGKTGERDEQFF. DNA of the CDR3: TGTGCCAGCTCGATACCCGGGACAGGAAAGACTGGGGAGCGGGATGAGCAGTTCTTC.

This chain connects TRBV11-2 to TRBJ2-6; D unresolved. Per germline, CDR1 SGHAT and CDR2 FQNNGV. The length of the CDR3 is 18 residues. The V gene lost 1 base and the J gene lost 0 bases, with 13 bases spanning the gap. CDR3 bases: TGTGCCAGCAGCTTAGGTGCCAGTATGAACTCTGGGGCCAACGTCCTGACTTTC. It codes for CASSLGASMNSGANVLTF.

As to this clone: The same CDR3 also results from other DNA sequences found in this sample. The chain carries TRBV6-1 and TRBJ1-1; D remains ambiguous. The V end was cut by 5 bases, the J end by 0 bases, with 4 bases between. The germline V gene has CDR1 MNHNS and CDR2 SASEGT. The CDR3 totals 12 residues. In DNA form, the CDR3 reads TGTGCCAGCAGTCGGGTGAACACTGAAGCTTTCTTT. This translates into CASSRVNTEAFF.

The V and J genes are TRBV2 and TRBJ1-1; no firm D call. Germline-derived CDR1 and CDR2 are SNHLY and FYNNEI. This CDR3 has 10 amino acids. V was trimmed by 6 bases and J by 7 bases, leaving 6 bases between them. CDR3 region: CASRSGEAFF. The CDR3 DNA follows: TGTGCCAGCAGATCGGGTGAAGCTTTCTTT.

The rearrangement joins TRBV7-6 to TRBJ2-7, with D possibly TRBD1 on 6 matching bases. The ends were cut back, 5 bases at V and 4 bases at J, with 15 bases in the middle. The germline gives CDR1 SGHVS, CDR2 FNYEAQ. This CDR3 contains 14 residues. CDR3: CASSRSGTIYEQYF. The DNA for the CDR3 is TGTGCCAGCAGCCGCTCCGGGACAATTTACGAGCAGTACTTC.

In this sample, this clone turned up once. The rearrangement links TRBV7-2 to TRBJ2-1; TRBD2 matches 14 bases. With V trimmed by 7 bases and J by 4 bases, 6 bases remained unmatched. Germline V lookup: CDR1 SGHTA, CDR2 FQGNSA. The length of the CDR3 is 16 residues. The CDR3, as DNA: TGTGCCAGCAACTCCGGGACTAGCGGGAGTTACAATGAGCAGTTCTTC. Protein product: CASNSGTSGSYNEQFF.